Sequencing of this TCR beta chain was carried out in a study of TIL therapy for anti-PD-1-resistant metastatic lung cancer (dated by TCRdb to 2020 to 2023). Study-wide context: Tumors were harvested prior to any PD-1/PD-L1 blockade, after which nivolumab was administered to patients, and lymphodepletion, expanded TIL infusion and IL-2 were given to patients who progressed. T cell receptor beta sequencing of tumor and peripheral blood served to follow clonotypes across the tumor, the expanded TIL product, and serial blood samples. Enrolled patients had a median age of around 49 years (range about 35-85) and a median tumor PD-L1 proportion score of 6% to 6.5%. Across the cohort, whole-exome sequencing showed a median non-synonymous tumor mutation burden of roughly 1.5 mutations per megabase. Most of the cohort had lung adenocarcinoma, including a handful of EGFR-mutant tumors and two ALK-rearranged tumors, and half of the patients were either current or former smokers.

The label giving this sample's time point can be read as: pre-treatment sample, taken before nivolumab and TIL therapy. Between late 2017 and January 2020, a dual-center phase I trial enrolled adults who had stage 4 NSCLC. Samples were obtained from a single-arm, open-label phase I trial in which tumor-infiltrating lymphocyte therapy with nivolumab was evaluated in advanced non-small cell lung cancer. Mononuclear cells from blood collected in EDTA tubes were isolated on a Ficoll gradient and snap-frozen as pellets, and DNA was then extracted using a Qiagen mini-prep kit. The CDR3 holds 11 amino acids from the cysteine to the phenylalanine. The entry retains the CDR3 DNA only, 33 bases that are in frame from base 1. CDR1 MNHNS and CDR2 SASEGT were looked up in the germline V gene. The trim is 6 bases for V and 5 bases for J, with a gap of 4 bases between the germline ends. The immunoSEQ v3 hsTCRB kit was used to amplify TCR beta CDR3 regions from genomic DNA through bias-controlled multiplex PCR. TCR libraries were sequenced on an Illumina NextSeq 500 to 2 million to 2.5 million read pairs for survey level or roughly 4.5-6.5 million for deep level. As for the authors' bioinformatics: V, D and J genes were assigned, non-productive sequences were removed, and clonality was reported by immunoSEQ Analyzer software. Repertoires of infused TIL and blood were compared using productive Simpson clonality and the Morisita overlap index of productive TRB rearrangements. For each clone in blood, the absolute clonotype count was estimated by multiplying the lymphocyte count by the CD3+ fraction and by the clone's productive frequency. TCRdb carries this immuneACCESS record with in-frame sequences only. Its versions omit some clonotypes, under half of them owing to an unresolved V gene in the studies checked, with the rest unexplained. V, J and clone size reflect that table, while D and trimming were determined from the DNA. The sample records nearly 15,000 clones, roughly 82% of which are singletons. Together, the top ten hold around 0.9% of the sample.

Study-level results and caveats: The cohort was highly selected, with more treatment-naive, never-smoker and oncogene-addicted patients than typical, limiting generalizability. The study protocol defined all tumor marker inferences as exploratory. Infused TIL clonotypes partially replaced the baseline peripheral repertoire then decayed over months, with no apparent association between persistence and response.

Remarks on this clone: Its cognate antigen has yet to be identified. Within one base of it there is no much larger clone, and no base qualities were kept.

The sequence is built from TRBV6-1 and TRBJ2-2, with no reliable assignment of the D segment. The source material was blood, sampled at baseline. The source is a person aged 25-85 years with non-small cell lung cancer. Here is the DNA: TGTGCCAGCAGCGCAACCGGGGAGCTGTTTTTT. It encodes CASSATGELFF.